The 9 T cell receptor beta chains below all came from one sample that was sequenced in a study of blood T cell repertoires in COVID-19. The method was immunoSEQ multiplex PCR; TCRdb's version includes in-frame clones alone and lacks a portion of them. The table lists about 110,000 clones, 65% to 90% of them singletons, with less than 8% in the top ten. Sequencing used peripheral blood. These receptors all come from an elderly woman with active or convalescent COVID-19.

The CDR3 DNA sequence: TGTGCCAGCAGCTTAGGGGCAGCTCCGGCGGGGGAAAAACTGTTTTTT. It yields the protein CASSLGAAPAGEKLFF. The rearrangement uses TRBV7-6 and TRBJ1-4; no clear D gene. Germline V lookup: CDR1 SGHVS, CDR2 FNYEAQ. The CDR3 runs to 16 residues. The V gene lost 1 base and the J gene lost 8 bases, with 17 bases spanning the gap.

V gene TRBV6-5 combines with J gene TRBJ2-5, with D possibly matching TRBD2 (6 bases). In germline, CDR1 is MNHEY, CDR2 SVGAGI. This CDR3 region has 13 residues. V lost 6 bases and J 5 bases, leaving 13 bases between the germline ends. The DNA for the CDR3 is TGTGCCAGCAGCGCGACTAGGGAGGAGACCCAGTACTTC. Translation: CASSATREETQYF.

The chain joins TRBV5-1 to TRBJ2-3, with 11 bases lining up with TRBD2. The CDR3 has 16 residues. The V gene's germline CDR1 is SGHRS and CDR2 YFSETQ. V shed 0 bases and J 2 bases; nucleotides not matched to a gene: 2. The CDR3 loop reads CASSLGGLADTDTQYF. In nucleotides, the CDR3 is TGCGCCAGCAGCTTGGGGGGACTAGCGGACACAGATACGCAGTATTTT.

The chain recombines TRBV19 with TRBJ2-3; 8 bases are a match to TRBD2. The trim removed 8 bases at V and 3 bases at J, leaving 10 bases unmatched. Looked up from germline, CDR1 is LNHDA and CDR2 is SQIVND (reference sequence). CDR3 length: 15 residues. The CDR3 spells CASSPGIAGTDTQYF. The CDR3 coding sequence is TGTGCCAGTTCCCCCGGGATAGCGGGAACAGATACGCAGTATTTT.

The chain recombines TRBV9 with TRBJ2-1, with 15 bases fitting TRBD2. V lost 3 bases and J lost 4; bases outside the gene matches: 5. Germline CDR1 and CDR2: SGDLS and YYNGEE. The CDR3 spans 17 residues. For the CDR3, the DNA is TGTGCCAGCAGCGGAGGGACTAGCGGGAGGCAATACAATGAGCAGTTCTTC. Its translation: CASSGGTSGRQYNEQFF.

The V and J genes are TRBV24-1 and TRBJ2-2, with D unclear. V was pared by 3 bases and J by 5 bases, with 15 bases between. The CDR3 length is 16 residues. Looked up from germline, CDR1 is KGHDR and CDR2 is SFDVKD. The CDR3 DNA is TGTGCCACCAGTGATCGCCGGTCTTTTATTACCGGGGAGCTGTTTTTT. Its protein product is CATSDRRSFITGELFF.

Here the CDR3 reads CASSRLAGNYNEQFF. The DNA for the CDR3 is TGCGCCAGCAGTCGCCTAGCGGGAAACTACAATGAGCAGTTCTTC. The chain is built from TRBV23-1 and TRBJ2-1, with TRBD2 identical over 9 bases. TRBV23-1 is flagged as an ORF with uncertain function. V was clipped by 4 bases and J by 3 bases; unmatched bases: 4. The CDR3 length is 15 residues.

The chain carries TRBV20-1 and TRBJ2-3; no clear D. From germline, CDR1 is DFQATT and CDR2 SNEGSKA (reference sequence). CDR3 length: 15 amino acids. V was trimmed by 3 bases and J by 6 bases, leaving 19 bases between them. CDR3 region: CSASIGSSFRDTQYF. CDR3 DNA sequence: TGCAGTGCTAGTATCGGTAGTTCGTTCCGGGATACGCAGTATTTT.

This chain connects TRBV19 to TRBJ2-2, with D perhaps TRBD2 (6 bases). The CDR3 is 16 residues long. Germline V gene data show CDR1 as LNHDA and CDR2 as SQIVND (reference sequence). Trimming removed 4 bases at V and 5 bases at J, with 17 bases between. CDR3 bases: TGTGCCAGTAGTAGTGCCAGTGGAGGGATGACCGGGGAGCTGTTTTTT. Its translation: CASSSASGGMTGELFF.